What follows are 6 T cell receptor beta chains derived from one specimen sequenced in a study of CD8 T cells in Susac syndrome. RNA, at about 0.45 to 1 ug, was reverse transcribed with random hexamers. Using its own MiXCR run on the immunoSEQ multiplex PCR reads, TCRdb lists one record per CDR3 protein. The data contain about 71,000 distinct CDR3 sequences, roughly 95% of them singletons. Sequenced input: CD4+ T cells from PBMCs. The receptors originated from a human donor with multiple sclerosis.

This chain joins TRBV20-1 and TRBJ2-7, with D maybe TRBD1 (5 bases). Per the germline V gene, CDR1 is DFQATT and CDR2 is SNEGSKA (reference sequence). With 6 bases removed from V and 3 bases from J, the gap between germline ends came to 12 bases. The length of the CDR3 is 12 residues. The CDR3 reads CSAEQGGYEQYF. DNA of the CDR3: TGCAGTGCAGAGCAGGGTGGCTACGAGCAGTACTTC.

This clonotype was seen once. This chain joins TRBV5-1 and TRBJ2-5, with D unresolved. V was trimmed by 4 bases and J by 5 bases, leaving 21 bases between them. Per the germline V gene, CDR1 is SGHRS and CDR2 is YFSETQ. CDR3 length equals 16 residues. The CDR3 is CASSRIFQQTKETQYF. Written as DNA, the CDR3 is TGCGCCAGCAGCCGCATTTTCCAGCAAACCAAGGAGACCCAGTACTTC.

This chain joins TRBV12-3 or TRBV12-4 and TRBJ2-6, with D tentatively TRBD1 (5 bases). With 4 bases removed from V and 4 bases from J, the gap between germline ends came to 11 bases. The CDR3 has 15 residues. The CDR3 nucleotides are TGTGCCAGCAGTTCCTCAGGGATCGGGGCCAACGTCCTGACTTTC. This sequence encodes CASSSSGIGANVLTF.

J is TRBJ2-5 and V is TRBV10-3, with a weak D call TRBD1 (5 bases). The CDR3 is 14 residues long. Germline V lookup: CDR1 ENHRY, CDR2 SYGVKD. The V end was cut by 5 bases, the J end by 2 bases, with 12 bases between. The CDR3 DNA is TGTGCCATCAGTACCGACGACAGTCAAGAGACCCAGTACTTC. Residues: CAISTDDSQETQYF.

The rearrangement links TRBV12-3 or TRBV12-4 to TRBJ2-2; no firm D call. CDR3 length: 13 amino acids. Trimming cost V 6 bases and J 3 bases, with 8 bases left between them. The chain's CDR3 is CASSPVYTGELFF. CDR3 bases: TGTGCCAGCAGCCCCGTATACACCGGGGAGCTGTTTTTT.

This chain connects TRBV6-5 to TRBJ1-2; D is undetermined. Germline assignment: CDR1 MNHEY and CDR2 SVGAGI. The CDR3 extends over 13 amino acids. Trimming took 2 bases from V and 2 from J, leaving 6 bases between them. The DNA of the CDR3 is TGTGCCAGCAGTTACGGTAAAAACTATGGCTACACCTTC. Its translation is CASSYGKNYGYTF.